Each of the 8 T cell receptor beta chains below was sequenced from the same sample in a study of T cells in Graves' hyperthyroidism and ophthalmopathy. RNA transcripts served as the template for amplifying TCR beta CDR3 regions. HTBI primers were employed in a first-round RT-PCR of the TCR CDR3. TCRdb fed the multiplex PCR reads into MiXCR, producing one record per CDR3 protein. In the table there are a few hundred thousand distinct CDR3 sequences, under 15% of which are singletons. The sequenced sample consisted of blood. Source of these receptors: a woman aged 18-30 years with Graves' hyperthyroidism.

This clonotype was found a few times. This chain uses TRBV19 with TRBJ2-7; D is perhaps TRBD2 (6 bases). Germline lookup yields CDR1 LNHDA and CDR2 SQIVND (reference sequence). The CDR3 has 15 amino acids. Trimming removed 3 bases from V and 5 bases from J, with 17 bases in between. CDR3 nucleotides: TGTGCCAGTAGTATTCTGACATCCTCGGGGGACGAGCAGTACTTC. Its protein product is CASSILTSSGDEQYF.

This clonotype was counted ten times or more. The V and J genes are TRBV3-1 and TRBJ2-2; 8 nucleotides align to TRBD1. CDR1 is LGHDT, CDR2 YNNKEL, per germline (reference sequence). The length of the CDR3 is 16 residues. V gave up 5 bases and J gave up 4 bases; unmatched junction bases: 9. The chain's CDR3 is CASSSRQGSITGELFF. CDR3 DNA sequence: TGTGCCAGCAGCTCTAGACAGGGGTCCATCACCGGGGAGCTGTTTTTT.

This clonotype was observed many times. The V gene is TRBV5-1, the J gene TRBJ1-6; 9 bases align to TRBD1. The ends lost 3 bases at V and 8 bases at J; junction bases unmatched: 12. Germline V lookup: CDR1 SGHRS, CDR2 YFSETQ. The CDR3 contains 17 residues. CDR3 in DNA: TGCGCCAGCAGCTCGGTCCCCCGGGACAGGGCTGATTCACCCCTCCACTTT. It codes for CASSSVPRDRADSPLHF.

This clonotype was found many times. V and J are TRBV18 and TRBJ1-1; D unresolved. The germline V gene encodes CDR1 KGHSH and CDR2 LQKENI. V shed 5 bases and J shed 4 bases, with 5 bases lying between them. CDR3 length equals 11 residues. In DNA, the CDR3 is TGTGCCAGCTCAGCAATCACTGAAGCTTTCTTT. This gives the protein CASSAITEAFF.

The CDR3 DNA follows: TGTGCCTGGGGACAGGGGTTTTCGGCCGAAAAACTGTTTTTT. Its protein is CAWGQGFSAEKLFF. The chain couples TRBV30 to TRBJ1-4; 9 nucleotides agree with TRBD1. V lost 5 bases, J lost 8 bases, and 9 bases stayed unmatched. Per the germline V gene, CDR1 is GTSNPN and CDR2 is SVGIG (reference sequence). This CDR3 has 14 amino acids. Full variable domain (outside the CDR3, taken from reference TRBV30 and TRBJ1-4): SQTIHQWPATLVQPVGSPLSLECTVEGTSNPNLYWYRQAAGRGLQLLFYSVGIGQISSEVPQNLSASRPQDRQFILSSKKLLLSDSGFYLCAWGQGFSAEKLFFGSGTQLSVL.

This clonotype has at least ten counts. The V and J genes are TRBV6-1 and TRBJ2-4, with TRBD1 as a possible D gene (5 bases). Trimming removed 1 base at V and 1 base at J, with 20 bases between. CDR1 is MNHNS and CDR2 is SASEGT in the germline V gene. The CDR3 length is 19 residues. CDR3 DNA: TGTGCCAGCAGTGAAGAAGAACAGGCCCCGCGATGGGCCAAAAACATTCAGTACTTC. This encodes CASSEEEQAPRWAKNIQYF.

This clonotype has ten or more counts. This rearrangement joins TRBV9 to TRBJ2-1; maybe TRBD2 (5 bases). This CDR3 spans 17 amino acids. The V and J ends lost 0 bases and 2 bases respectively, with 15 bases between them. Germline lookup yields CDR1 SGDLS and CDR2 YYNGEE. In DNA, the CDR3 is TGTGCCAGCAGCGTAGAACCCCTAGCAGCTGCCTACAATGAGCAGTTCTTC. It yields the protein CASSVEPLAAAYNEQFF.

This clonotype was detected ten times or more. The chain uses TRBV28 and TRBJ1-4; D uncertain. The length of the CDR3 is 14 residues. Germline V gene sequence: CDR1 MDHEN, CDR2 SYDVKM. Trimming shortened V by 6 bases and J by 7 bases, and 15 bases separated the two germline ends. The CDR3 loop reads CASRRRSPGEKLFF. CDR3 DNA: TGTGCCAGCAGAAGACGTAGCCCTGGTGAAAAACTGTTTTTT.